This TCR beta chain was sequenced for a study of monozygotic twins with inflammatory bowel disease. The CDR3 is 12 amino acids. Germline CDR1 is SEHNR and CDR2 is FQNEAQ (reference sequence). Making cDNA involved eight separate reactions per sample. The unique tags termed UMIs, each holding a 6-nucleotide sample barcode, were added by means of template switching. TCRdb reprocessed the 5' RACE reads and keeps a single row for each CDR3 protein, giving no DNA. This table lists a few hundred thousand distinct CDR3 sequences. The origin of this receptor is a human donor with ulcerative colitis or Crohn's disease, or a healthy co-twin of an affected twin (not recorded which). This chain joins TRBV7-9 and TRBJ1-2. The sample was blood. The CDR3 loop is CASSSQAYGYTF. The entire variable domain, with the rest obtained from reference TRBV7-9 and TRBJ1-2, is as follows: DTGVSQNPRHKITKRGQNVTFRCDPISEHNRLYWYRQTLGQGPEFLTYFQNEAQLEKSRLLSDRFSAERPKGSFSTLEIQRTEQGDSAMYLCASSSQAYGYTFGSGTRLTVV.